The 5 T cell receptor beta chains reported below all come from one sample, sequenced in a study of beta chain features in type 1 diabetes. Whole-study results and caveats: Researchers report that Type 1 diabetes patients had moderately but significantly shorter TCRB CDR3s across all four CD4+ subsets.

TCRB transcripts that were expressed got sequenced, as all of the isolated RNA had been reverse transcribed. Clones were sequenced by immunoSEQ multiplex PCR, and TCRdb holds only the in-frame ones, with some missing. The sample lists about 150,000 clones, around 7.8% occurring once. Their recognized antigens are unknown. The specimen sequenced was central memory CD4+ T cells from blood. The receptors derive from a woman between 40 and 50 years old with type 1 diabetes.

The J gene is TRBJ1-4, the V gene TRBV6-6; 12 positions agree with TRBD1. The length of the CDR3 is 14 residues. V trimming: 7 bases; J trimming: 7 bases; junction bases outside the gene matches: 4. Germline V CDR1 and CDR2: MNHNY, SVGAGI (reference sequence). Here the CDR3 DNA reads TGTGCCAGCAAACGGGACAGGGGGCTTGAAAAACTGTTTTTT. It yields the protein CASKRDRGLEKLFF.

The chain employs TRBV7-2 and TRBJ1-5; 9 bases map to TRBD1. The CDR3 length is 16 residues. Trimming removed 5 bases from V and 7 bases from J; junction bases left unmatched: 12. Germline V CDR1 and CDR2: SGHTA, FQGNSA. The CDR3 is CASSAWTGEGGQPQHF. CDR3 sequence (DNA): TGTGCCAGCAGCGCCTGGACAGGGGAGGGGGGACAGCCCCAGCATTTT.

This clone was found a few times. The same CDR3 is also encoded by other DNA sequences in this sample. The chain carries TRBV18 and TRBJ1-2; tentatively, D is TRBD1 (6 bases). Trimming took off 3 bases at V and 3 bases at J, with 8 bases between the two ends. The CDR3 is made up of 13 amino acids. Germline CDR1 is KGHSH and CDR2 is LQKENI. In nucleotides, the CDR3 is TGTGCCAGCTCACCGGGACAAGACTATGGCTACACCTTC. Translating gives CASSPGQDYGYTF.

This clone was counted at least ten times. V and J are TRBV29-1 and TRBJ1-1, with 7 positions matching TRBD1. The V segment lost 7 bases and the J segment 4 bases; nucleotides outside the gene matches: 3. Germline CDR1 and CDR2: SQVTM and ANQGSEA. The CDR3 has 11 residues. CDR3 coding DNA: TGCAGCGGGCGGGACAGCACTGAAGCTTTCTTT. Amino acid sequence: CSGRDSTEAFF.

This clone was counted between two and nine times. The chain employs TRBV30 and TRBJ1-4, with D possibly matching TRBD1 (5 bases). CDR1 is GTSNPN and CDR2 is SVGIG in the germline V gene (reference sequence). This CDR3 spans 13 amino acids. DNA of the CDR3: TGTGGGGGCGCCGCGAAGTTCGGTGAAAAACTGTTTTTT. Translating gives CGGAAKFGEKLFF. The full variable domain, with the rest looked up from reference TRBV30 and TRBJ1-4, is SQTIHQWPATLVQPVGSPLSLECTVEGTSNPNLYWYRQAAGRGLQLLFYSVGIGQISSEVPQNLSASRPQDRQFILSSKKLLLSDSGFYLCGGAAKFGEKLFFGSGTQLSVL.